The present T cell receptor beta chain was sequenced within a study of T cells after yellow fever vaccination. This clonotype has more than one count but fewer than ten. This CDR3 is 15 amino acids long. With V trimmed by 5 bases and J by 6 bases, 10 bases remained unmatched. Germline V gives CDR1 DFQATT, CDR2 SNEGSKA (reference sequence). In TCRdb, the 5' RACE reads were re-called with MiXCR into one record per CDR3 protein. Here the sample spans 300,000 or so distinct CDR3 sequences, roughly 9% being singletons. The sample was CD4+ T cells sorted from PBMCs, taken 5 days after the yellow fever booster vaccination. The V and J genes are TRBV20-1 and TRBJ2-1; TRBD2 matches 10 bases. The TCR originated in a man between 18 and 29 years old who received the YFV17D yellow fever vaccine. As DNA, the CDR3 is TGCAGTGCTCCGATGTTGGCTAGCGGGGGCAATGAGCAGTTCTTC. Residues: CSAPMLASGGNEQFF.